This T cell receptor beta chain emerged from a study of graft-versus-host responses after intestinal transplantation. Looking at the study overall: All recipients were given anti-thymocyte globulin induction, and tacrolimus and steroids were then administered for three to four years.

About this clone itself: Its cognate antigen is unknown.

General study results and limits: Allografts of one patient group, those with graft-donor T cell macrochimerism, had high graft-versus-host to host-versus-graft clonal ratios. Early post-transplant HvG declines were associated with peak circulating GvH clone levels. Investigators detected GvH clones in recipient marrow, with some emerging earlier in ileum or blood.

TCRdb's copy holds only in-frame clones and misses some; the assay was immunoSEQ multiplex PCR. Seen here are 70,000 to 95,000 clones, about 93% observed once, and the top ten hold 1.1%. Sequencing was performed on unstimulated CD8+ T cells sorted from spleen or lymph node cells, taken before transplant. The TCR comes from a human donor who was the organ donor for an intestinal transplant.

The DNA of the CDR3 is TGTGCCTGGCACCCAAGGCGGGGGGCTAACCAAGAGACCCAGTACTTC. Amino acids: CAWHPRRGANQETQYF. The rearrangement uses TRBV30 and TRBJ2-5; 8 bases align to TRBD2. Germline V gives CDR1 GTSNPN, CDR2 SVGIG (reference sequence). J lost 0 bases, V lost 5 bases, and 11 bases had no gene match. This CDR3 contains 16 residues.